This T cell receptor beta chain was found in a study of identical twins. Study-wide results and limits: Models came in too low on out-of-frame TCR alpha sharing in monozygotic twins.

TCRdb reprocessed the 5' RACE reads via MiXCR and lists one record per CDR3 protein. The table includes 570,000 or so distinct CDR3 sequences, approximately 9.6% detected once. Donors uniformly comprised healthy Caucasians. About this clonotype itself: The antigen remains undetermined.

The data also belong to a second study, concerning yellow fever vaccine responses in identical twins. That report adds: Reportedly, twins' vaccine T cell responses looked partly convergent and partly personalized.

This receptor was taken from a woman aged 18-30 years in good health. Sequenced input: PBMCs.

This CDR3 is CASSLLMRGEQYF. CDR3 sequence (DNA): TGTGCCAGCAGCTTACTGATGAGGGGCGAGCAGTACTTC. The chain has TRBV7-3 and TRBJ2-7; D may correspond to TRBD1 or TRBD2 (5 bases each). This CDR3 contains 13 residues. V lost 2 bases to trimming and J lost 6 bases, with 11 bases between them. Germline lookup yields CDR1 SGHTA and CDR2 FQGTGA.